Following are 18 T cell receptor beta chains from one sample sequenced in a study of blood T cell repertoires in COVID-19. Sequencing was performed with immunoSEQ multiplex PCR; in TCRdb, only in-frame clones are kept and a portion is missing. The profile shows around 620,000 clones, approximately 90% of them singletons. Sequenced input: peripheral blood. Source of these receptors: a woman between 18 and 30 years old with acute or convalescent COVID-19.

Remarks on this clone: Within the sample, other DNA sequences also encode this same CDR3. This rearrangement joins TRBV7-2 to TRBJ1-4; D call uncertain. The CDR3 has 14 residues. V lost 1 base to trimming and J lost 5 bases, with 8 bases between them. Germline CDR1 SGHTA, CDR2 FQGNSA. The CDR3 DNA sequence: TGTGCCAGCAGCTTAGGGAGCCTCAATGAAAAACTGTTTTTT. Translation: CASSLGSLNEKLFF.

J is TRBJ1-5 and V is TRBV5-1, with D possibly matching TRBD1 (6 bases). Between the trimmed V and J ends, which lost 0 bases and 2 bases, there was a span of 12 bases. Germline CDR1 SGHRS, CDR2 YFSETQ. The CDR3 sequence is 16 residues long. CDR3 loop: CASSLGGGQGNQPQHF. Here the CDR3 DNA reads TGCGCCAGCAGCTTGGGTGGGGGCCAAGGCAATCAGCCCCAGCATTTT.

The chain couples TRBV30 to TRBJ2-6; D ambiguous. Germline lookup yields CDR1 GTSNPN and CDR2 SVGIG (reference sequence). V lost 8 bases, J lost 0 bases, and 14 bases lay in between. The length of the CDR3 is 15 residues. CDR3 loop: CAAERYYSGANVLTF. The CDR3 DNA sequence: TGTGCCGCGGAAAGGTATTACTCTGGGGCCAACGTCCTGACTTTC.

V and J are TRBV2 and TRBJ2-2; the D gene is possibly TRBD2 (5 bases). The CDR3 consists of 15 residues. Germline CDR1 is SNHLY and CDR2 is FYNNEI. The V end was cut by 8 bases, the J end by 7 bases, with 20 bases between. The CDR3 loop is CASRVGLSPGGELFF. The CDR3 bases are TGTGCCAGCCGTGTTGGACTTTCTCCGGGCGGGGAGCTGTTTTTT.

V usage is TRBV4-1 and J usage is TRBJ1-4, with a weak D call TRBD1 (5 bases). CDR1 and CDR2 (germline): MGHRA, YSYEKL. The CDR3 extends over 14 amino acids. Trimming took 4 bases from V and 8 from J, leaving 14 bases between them. As DNA, the CDR3 is TGCGCCAGCAGCCGAAAGACAGTAGGGGAAAAACTGTTTTTT. Translated: CASSRKTVGEKLFF.

The gene calls are TRBV24-1 and TRBJ2-3, with TRBD1 matching over 9 bases. The V gene end was trimmed by 1 base and the J gene end by 5 bases; junction bases not matched to a gene: 6. The CDR3 has 16 amino acids. Germline V CDR1 and CDR2: KGHDR, SFDVKD. The CDR3 region has the DNA TGTGCCACCAGTGATTTAACAGGGGGCGCGGTAGATACGCAGTATTTT. Its protein is CATSDLTGGAVDTQYF.

The genes are TRBV9 and TRBJ2-1, with 8 positions matching TRBD2. V lost 4 bases and J lost 7; bases outside the gene matches: 7. The CDR3 length is 14 residues. Germline values: CDR1 SGDLS, CDR2 YYNGEE. CDR3 loop: CASSTPGLGNEQFF. The CDR3 region has the DNA TGTGCCAGCAGCACCCCGGGACTAGGGAATGAGCAGTTCTTC.

The chain employs TRBV10-3 and TRBJ2-1; 10 bases align to TRBD1. The CDR3 sequence is 15 residues long. Unmatched junction bases numbered 2, after V lost 6 bases and J lost 0 bases. Germline-derived CDR1 and CDR2 are ENHRY and SYGVKD. CDR3 region: CAIRTGGGSYNEQFF. The CDR3 DNA follows: TGTGCCATCAGGACAGGGGGCGGCTCCTACAATGAGCAGTTCTTC.

The gene calls are TRBV11-2 and TRBJ2-7; D is possibly TRBD1 (7 bases). The V end lost 4 bases, the J end lost 3 bases, and 22 bases lay between the germline ends. From germline, CDR1 is SGHAT and CDR2 FQNNGV. This CDR3 is built from 17 residues. The CDR3 DNA sequence: TGTGCCAGCAGCTATAGTATCCACGGCAGGGGGGTCTACGAGCAGTACTTC. It is translated as CASSYSIHGRGVYEQYF.

The V and J genes are TRBV29-1 and TRBJ1-2; TRBD1 is a possible D gene (6 bases). With 6 bases removed from V and 6 bases from J, the gap between germline ends came to 26 bases. Per germline, CDR1 SQVTM and CDR2 ANQGSEA. The CDR3 consists of 16 residues. CDR3 nucleotide sequence: TGCAGCGTGGGGTGGAGAACAGTAAGGGGGAACAATGGCTACACCTTC. It translates to CSVGWRTVRGNNGYTF.

The genes are TRBV27 and TRBJ1-1; tentatively, D is TRBD1 (5 bases). V was shortened by 3 bases and J by 1 base, with 9 bases between the two germline ends. The CDR3 totals 14 residues. Germline CDR1 and CDR2: MNHEY and SMNVEV (reference sequence). Written as DNA, the CDR3 is TGTGCCAGCAGTTTTGGGGCCCCGAACACTGAAGCTTTCTTT. Encoded protein: CASSFGAPNTEAFF.

This chain uses TRBV5-5 with TRBJ2-7; 7 bases agree with TRBD1. V lost 0 bases, J lost 3 bases, and 6 bases stayed unmatched. The CDR3 extends over 15 amino acids. Germline CDR1 is SGHKS and CDR2 is YYEKEE (reference sequence). In DNA form, the CDR3 reads TGTGCCAGCAGCTTGGTTGGGACAGACAACTACGAGCAGTACTTC. This codes for CASSLVGTDNYEQYF.

The chain uses TRBV4-1 and TRBJ2-2; 13 nucleotides align to TRBD2. This CDR3 comprises 20 residues. From germline, CDR1 is MGHRA and CDR2 YSYEKL. Trimming removed 2 bases from V and 5 bases from J; junction bases left unmatched: 14. CDR3 loop: CASSQLGLAGPTFETGELFF. The DNA for the CDR3 is TGCGCCAGCAGCCAACTGGGACTAGCGGGGCCTACTTTTGAGACCGGGGAGCTGTTTTTT.

The chain carries TRBV27 and TRBJ1-2; maybe TRBD1 (5 bases). The V end lost 1 base, the J end lost 7 bases, and 16 bases lay between the germline ends. The CDR3 contains 15 residues. Germline assignment: CDR1 MNHEY and CDR2 SMNVEV (reference sequence). The CDR3 DNA follows: TGTGCCAGCAGTTTATTCGGGGGTCCAGTGAGTGGCTACACCTTC. Amino acid sequence: CASSLFGGPVSGYTF.

This chain connects TRBV5-6 to TRBJ2-7; TRBD1 aligns across 10 bases. With 5 bases clipped from V and 5 bases from J, the junction kept 7 bases outside the gene matches. CDR1 is SGHDT, CDR2 YYEEEE, per germline. The CDR3 extends over 14 amino acids. CDR3 bases: TGTGCCAGCAGTTCGGGGACAGGGGCGAACGAGCAGTACTTC. Its translation is CASSSGTGANEQYF.

The gene calls are TRBV23-1 and TRBJ2-5; tentatively, D is TRBD2 (5 bases). TRBV23-1 is placed among ORFs of uncertain function. The CDR3 consists of 17 residues. V dropped 2 bases and J dropped 3 bases, with 19 bases sitting between them. The CDR3 nucleotides read TGCGCCAGCAGTCAAACCCTTTCTGCCACAGCGGAAGAGACCCAGTACTTC. Encoded protein: CASSQTLSATAEETQYF.

The rearrangement joins TRBV20-1 to TRBJ2-4; D not certain. Trimming pared 3 bases from V and 1 base from J, leaving 10 bases between. The CDR3 contains 14 residues. Germline V gives CDR1 DFQATT, CDR2 SNEGSKA (reference sequence). CDR3: CSASYRVAKNIQYF. The CDR3 region has the DNA TGCAGTGCTAGTTACCGGGTCGCCAAAAACATTCAGTACTTC.

This chain links TRBV2 with TRBJ2-1; 11 bases fit TRBD2. Germline loops: CDR1 SNHLY, CDR2 FYNNEI. Germline trimming cut 4 bases from V and 6 bases from J; bases unmatched to any gene: 8. This CDR3 has 16 residues. CDR3 nucleotide sequence: TGTGCCAGCAGTGCGATCACTAGCGGGGGTTCCAATGAGCAGTTCTTC. The encoded protein is CASSAITSGGSNEQFF.